The sequence of this T cell receptor (beta chain) was determined in a study of T cells in Graves' hyperthyroidism and ophthalmopathy. The CDR3 loop spans 17 amino acids. Germline V gene lookup returns CDR1 LNHDA and CDR2 SQIVND (reference sequence). With 5 bases clipped from V and 4 bases from J, the junction kept 15 bases outside the gene matches. Concerning this clonotype: Its antigen remains unidentified.

General study points: Most expanded thyroid clonotypes above 0.001 also appeared in blood.

Amplification targeted TCR beta CDR3 regions from RNA transcripts. An initial round of RT-PCR targeting the TCR CDR3 relied on the HTBI primer set. TCRdb re-called the multiplex PCR reads through MiXCR, storing one row per CDR3 protein. The sample lists 300,000 or so distinct CDR3 sequences, 15% to 20% occurring once. Every diagnosis used clinical symptoms, serum thyroxine and TRAb, thyroid ultrasound and orbital computed tomography. The PBMCs were taken from approximately 11 ml of fresh peripheral blood. The sequenced sample consisted of blood. The origin of this receptor is a woman aged 60-75 years with Graves' ophthalmopathy. J is TRBJ2-3 and V is TRBV19; TRBD1 agrees at 7 bases. The CDR3 spells CASSFRLTGRGADTQYF. DNA for the CDR3: TGTGCCAGTAGTTTTCGACTGACAGGGAGAGGCGCAGATACGCAGTATTTT.